Here is one TCR beta chain with its context. In the study's own analysis: It was from reference gene primer amplification that nucleated cell counts were estimated. Sequencing used immunoSEQ multiplex PCR; TCRdb keeps in-frame clones, though not all of them. The V and J calls and clone size come from that table; D and trimming were worked out from the DNA. Altogether more than 200,000 clones are present, 88% being singletons, with the ten largest covering approximately 0.66%. This entry belongs to a study of blood T cell repertoires in COVID-19. Overall study: In each case, the material was cDNA or gDNA derived from T cells, B-cell-depleted T cells, or PBMCs.

The ends were cut back, 5 bases at V and 2 bases at J, with 12 bases in the middle. There are 15 residues in the CDR3. The germline V gene encodes CDR1 MDHEN and CDR2 SYDVKM. Sequenced: peripheral blood. The chain employs TRBV28 and TRBJ2-2; perhaps TRBD2 as D (7 bases). The sequence came from a man aged 35-49 years with acute or convalescent COVID-19. Written as DNA, the CDR3 is TGTGCCAGCAGTCCGGGGGGCACTAACACCGGGGAGCTGTTTTTT. It codes for CASSPGGTNTGELFF.